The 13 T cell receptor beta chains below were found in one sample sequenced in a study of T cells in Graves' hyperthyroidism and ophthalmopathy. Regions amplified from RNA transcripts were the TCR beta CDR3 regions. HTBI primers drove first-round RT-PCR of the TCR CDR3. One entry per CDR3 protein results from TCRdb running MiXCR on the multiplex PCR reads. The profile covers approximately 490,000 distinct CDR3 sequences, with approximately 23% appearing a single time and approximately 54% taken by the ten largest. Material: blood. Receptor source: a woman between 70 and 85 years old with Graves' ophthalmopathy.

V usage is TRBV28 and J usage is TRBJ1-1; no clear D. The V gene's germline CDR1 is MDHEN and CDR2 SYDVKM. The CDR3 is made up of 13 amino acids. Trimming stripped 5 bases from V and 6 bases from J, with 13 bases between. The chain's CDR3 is CASSPLGLSEAFF. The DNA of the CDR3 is TGTGCCAGCAGTCCCCTAGGGTTATCTGAAGCTTTCTTT.

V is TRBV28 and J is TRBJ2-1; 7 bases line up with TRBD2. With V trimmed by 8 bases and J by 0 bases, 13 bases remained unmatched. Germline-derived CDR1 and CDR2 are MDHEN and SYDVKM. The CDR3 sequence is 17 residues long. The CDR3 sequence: CASSPPVGRSSYNEQFF. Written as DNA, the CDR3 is TGTGCCAGCTCACCACCAGTCGGGAGGAGCTCCTACAATGAGCAGTTCTTC.

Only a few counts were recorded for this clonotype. CDR3 loop: CASSQDDDSSTDTQYF. In DNA, the CDR3 is TGTGCCAGCAGCCAAGATGACGATTCTAGCACAGATACGCAGTATTTT. The chain joins TRBV3-1 to TRBJ2-3; no clear D gene. Deletions cut 0 bases from V and 0 bases from J, with 10 bases between. In germline, CDR1 is LGHDT, CDR2 YNNKEL (reference sequence). There are 16 residues in the CDR3.

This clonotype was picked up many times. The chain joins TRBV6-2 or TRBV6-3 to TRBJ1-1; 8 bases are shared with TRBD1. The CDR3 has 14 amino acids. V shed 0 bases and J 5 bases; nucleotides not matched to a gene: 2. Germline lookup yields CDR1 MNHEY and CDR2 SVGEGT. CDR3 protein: CASSYSGQGTEAFF. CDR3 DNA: TGTGCCAGCAGTTACTCAGGACAGGGAACTGAAGCTTTCTTT.

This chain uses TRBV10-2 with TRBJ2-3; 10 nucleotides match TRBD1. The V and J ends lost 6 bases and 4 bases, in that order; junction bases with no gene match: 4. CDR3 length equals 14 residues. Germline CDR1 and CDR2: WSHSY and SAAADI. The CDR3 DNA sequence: TGCGCCAGCAGACGGACAGGGGGTTCAGATACGCAGTATTTT. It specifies CASRRTGGSDTQYF.

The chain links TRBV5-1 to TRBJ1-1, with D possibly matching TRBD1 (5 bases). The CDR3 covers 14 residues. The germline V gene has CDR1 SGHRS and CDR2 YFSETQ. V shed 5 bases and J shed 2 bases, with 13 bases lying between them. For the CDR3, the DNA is TGCGCCAGCAGTACCGGACACGACAACACTGAAGCTTTCTTT. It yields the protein CASSTGHDNTEAFF.

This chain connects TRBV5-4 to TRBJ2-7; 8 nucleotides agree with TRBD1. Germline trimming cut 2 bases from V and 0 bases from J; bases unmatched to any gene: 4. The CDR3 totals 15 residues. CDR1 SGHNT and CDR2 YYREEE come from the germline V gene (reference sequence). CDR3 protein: CASSFDRGYSYEQYF. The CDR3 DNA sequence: TGTGCCAGCAGCTTTGACAGGGGTTACTCCTACGAGCAGTACTTC.

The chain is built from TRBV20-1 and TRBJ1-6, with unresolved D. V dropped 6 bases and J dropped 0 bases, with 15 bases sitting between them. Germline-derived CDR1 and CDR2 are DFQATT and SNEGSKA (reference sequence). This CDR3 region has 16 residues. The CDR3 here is CSARSHQFSYNSPLHF. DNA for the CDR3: TGCAGTGCGAGGTCTCATCAATTCTCCTATAATTCACCCCTCCACTTT.

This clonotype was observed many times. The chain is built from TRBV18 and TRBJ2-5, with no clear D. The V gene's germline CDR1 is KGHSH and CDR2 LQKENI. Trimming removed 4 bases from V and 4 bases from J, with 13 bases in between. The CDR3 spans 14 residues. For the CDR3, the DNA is TGTGCCAGCTCACTACATGTGTCATCAGAGACCCAGTACTTC. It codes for CASSLHVSSETQYF.

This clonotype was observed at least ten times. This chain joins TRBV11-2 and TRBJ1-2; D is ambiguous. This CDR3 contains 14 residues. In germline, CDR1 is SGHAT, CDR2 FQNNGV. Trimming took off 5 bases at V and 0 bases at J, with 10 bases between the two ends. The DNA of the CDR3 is TGTGCCAGCAGCCCAAACTCGGCTAACTATGGCTACACCTTC. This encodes CASSPNSANYGYTF.

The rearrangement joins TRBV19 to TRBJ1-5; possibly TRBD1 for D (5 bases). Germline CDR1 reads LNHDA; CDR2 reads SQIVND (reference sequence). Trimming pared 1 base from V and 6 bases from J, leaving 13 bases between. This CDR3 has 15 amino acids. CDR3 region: CASSIVWGGSQPQHF. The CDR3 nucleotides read TGTGCCAGTAGTATAGTTTGGGGGGGTAGTCAGCCCCAGCATTTT.

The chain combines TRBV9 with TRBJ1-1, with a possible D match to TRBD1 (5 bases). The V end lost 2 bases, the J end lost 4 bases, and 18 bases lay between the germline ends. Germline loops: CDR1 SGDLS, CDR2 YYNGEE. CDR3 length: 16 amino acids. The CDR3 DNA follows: TGTGCCAGCAGCGTGTTAGGGGCCCCGCGAGGCACTGAAGCTTTCTTT. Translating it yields CASSVLGAPRGTEAFF.

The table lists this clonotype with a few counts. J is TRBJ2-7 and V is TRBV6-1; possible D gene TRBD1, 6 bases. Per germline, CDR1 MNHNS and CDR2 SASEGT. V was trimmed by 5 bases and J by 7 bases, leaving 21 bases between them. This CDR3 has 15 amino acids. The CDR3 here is CASSSHHARGWEQYF. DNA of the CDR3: TGTGCCAGCAGTTCCCACCACGCCAGGGGTTGGGAGCAGTACTTC.